Below, one T cell receptor beta chain is given with its context. This clone was observed a few times. No antigen is known for it. Base qualities are not provided; no much larger clone lies one nucleotide away. These data belong to a study of blood T cell repertoires in COVID-19 (dated by TCRdb to the early 2020s). Regarding the complete study: Collaborator samples came from the United States, Italy and Spain and covered acute and convalescent phases of COVID-19. The material from the prospective study consisted of cDNA or gDNA derived from T cells, B-cell-depleted T cells, or PBMCs. Subjects who had been exposed to COVID-19, were actively infected with it, or had recovered from it provided the deeply sampled blood TCRbeta repertoires that made up the dataset. The repertoires were released in a freely available public database intended as a resource for research on the immune response to SARS-CoV-2. Samples came from the ongoing ImmuneRACE study (first 160 participants) plus 1,254 subjects from 6 global collaborators. A de-identified subject ID, COVID-19 status, age in years and sex were almost always included in the sample metadata. Where available, HLA class I and class II types were taken from metadata supplied by the sample provider and were not determined by assay-based typing.

Participants in the prospective study were enrolled through a virtual design, were aged roughly 18 to 90 years, and lived in approximately 25 United States geographic areas. In the prospective study, cohorts were assigned on the basis of participant-reported clinical history obtained from a screening survey and a study questionnaire. ImmuneRACE Cohort 3 recovered participants were defined by two consecutive negative NP/OP PCR tests, healthcare professional clearance, or symptom resolution. In the prospective study, whole blood, serum and a nasopharyngeal or oropharyngeal swab were collected from each participant by mobile phlebotomists. Over a roughly 2-month period, participants in the prospective study had the option of providing additional blood draws and questionnaires. Before DNA extraction, prospective study blood samples were shipped either frozen or at room temperature. The immunoSEQ Assay, a bias-controlled multiplex PCR, was used to amplify TCRbeta CDR3 regions from genomic DNA. The authors processed their data as follows. The number of nucleated cells in each sample was estimated from the amplification of reference gene primers within the assay. To quantify the absolute abundance of each unique TCRbeta CDR3 rearrangement, sequence reads were collapsed and filtered. Productive Simpson clonality was computed per sample as the square root of Simpson's diversity index over productive rearrangements. TCRdb retrieved this table from immuneACCESS and kept in-frame rearrangements only. Not all clones are present; in checked studies, unresolved V genes account for under half, and no reason is known for the remainder. Clone size and the V and J calls come from that table; the DNA yielded D and trimming. For this sample the table gives around 310,000 clones, of which around 92% were detected only once. Over 8.5% of the sample is held by the ten biggest clonotypes.

Study-level results and caveats: How much clinical and demographic metadata was included differed by source and by participant, and the metadata was provided uncurated.

Material: PBMCs or T cells enriched from blood (not recorded which). The sequence was obtained from a woman aged 25-40 years who had recovered from COVID-19.

CDR3 protein: CASSPRLASDGSQYF. The DNA sequence follows: TGTGCCAGCAGCCCTCGACTAGCGTCAGATGGGTCCCAGTACTTC. The chain joins TRBV7-2 to TRBJ2-5, and TRBD2 matches 8 of the central bases. CDR1 and CDR2 (SGHTA, FQGNSA) derive from the germline V gene. Trimming takes 5 bases off V and 9 bases off J; junction bases not matched to a gene: 14. Measured from the cysteine to the phenylalanine, the CDR3 is 15 residues long. Here the CDR3 DNA is all that survives: 45 bases in frame from base 1.